The table lists the clone carrying this T cell receptor beta chain with many counts. The germline V gene encodes CDR1 LGHDT and CDR2 YNNKEL (reference sequence). Trimming removed 3 bases from V and 12 bases from J, with 12 bases in between. The CDR3 consists of 12 residues. The data derive from a study of human T cells and chemical hapten exposure. The wider study: Once 0.01% DPC had been applied to the upper back by patch test, readings were taken at 6 days.

TCRdb re-derived calls from the RACE reads in MiXCR, one entry per CDR3 protein. Found here are tens of thousands of distinct CDR3 sequences, about 6.3% of them singletons; the top ten hold roughly 1.4%. Sample time point: patch test 2, 6 weeks after DPC sensitization. Treatment denoted: therapeutic diphenylcyclopropenone sensitization with weekly scalp DPC. Researchers sampled blood before each patch test went on. Alopecia patients, 18 to 70 years old and DPC-suitable, served as donors. Total RNA was isolated from whole blood that had not been fractionated. V usage is TRBV3-1 and J usage is TRBJ2-1; D is perhaps TRBD1 (6 bases). This TCR was sampled from a woman under 40 with alopecia areata. Some clones in this sample may be carry-over from other donors' samples. The source was whole blood, collected in connection with sensitization to the hapten diphenylcyclopropenone (DPC). CDR3 DNA sequence: TGTGCCAGCAGCCAGGGGGCAGGTGGGCAGTTCTTC. Residues: CASSQGAGGQFF.